One and the same sample provided the 6 T cell receptor beta chains below, sequenced in a study of blood T cell repertoires in COVID-19. Assay used: immunoSEQ multiplex PCR; TCRdb lists only in-frame clones, some missing. The table records roughly 140,000 clones, around 87% of them present only once. Source material: PBMCs or T cells enriched from blood (not recorded which). All receptors derive from a woman aged 25-40 years with acute COVID-19.

V is TRBV6-2 or TRBV6-3 and J is TRBJ2-3; TRBD1 matches 8 bases. Germline trimming cut 2 bases from V and 2 bases from J; bases unmatched to any gene: 9. Looked up from germline, CDR1 is MNHEY and CDR2 is SVGEGT. CDR3 size: 17 residues. The CDR3: CASSYNIRGRSTDTQYF. In DNA form, the CDR3 reads TGTGCCAGCAGTTACAATATCAGGGGGCGATCCACAGATACGCAGTATTTT.

The J gene is TRBJ2-7, the V gene TRBV19; 8 bases line up with TRBD1. The CDR3 runs 15 residues. J was trimmed by 3 bases and V by 6 bases; bases with no gene match: 10. CDR1 is LNHDA, CDR2 SQIVND, per germline (reference sequence). The CDR3 loop is CASRRTGTVGYEQYF. Written as DNA, the CDR3 is TGTGCCAGTAGGAGGACAGGGACGGTGGGCTACGAGCAGTACTTC.

A remark on this clone: One end of the junction does not line up with germline, which may come from a read error. V gene TRBV28 combines with J gene TRBJ1-1, with a tentative D call TRBD1 (5 bases). This CDR3 is 12 amino acids long. Germline V gene data show CDR1 as MDHEN and CDR2 as SYDVKM. CDR3 sequence reads: CASSYPGTDAFF. Here the CDR3 DNA reads TGTGCCAGCAGTTACCCGGGGACTGACGCTTTCTTT.

This sequence joins TRBV16 and TRBJ1-2; tentative D call: TRBD1 (5 bases). The CDR3 totals 15 residues. Germline V CDR1 and CDR2: KGHSY, FQNENV. V was trimmed by 0 bases and J by 6 bases, leaving 14 bases between them. CDR3 sequence reads: CASSQSPGSLDGYTF. CDR3 DNA sequence: TGTGCCAGCAGCCAATCCCCAGGGTCTTTGGATGGCTACACCTTC.

The chain is built from TRBV5-4 and TRBJ2-7; 7 nucleotides agree with TRBD2. Germline lookup yields CDR1 SGHNT and CDR2 YYREEE (reference sequence). The CDR3 consists of 16 residues. Germline trimming cut 2 bases from V and 1 base from J; bases unmatched to any gene: 9. The CDR3 region has the DNA TGTGCCAGCAGCTTTCTGGGAGGGCCTGTTTCCTACGAGCAGTACTTC. Protein product: CASSFLGGPVSYEQYF.

The rearrangement joins TRBV19 to TRBJ1-3; D remains ambiguous. V gave up 0 bases and J gave up 0 bases, with 9 bases separating them. The CDR3 has 16 residues. In germline, CDR1 is LNHDA, CDR2 SQIVND (reference sequence). The CDR3 region is CASSIEDWYSGNTIYF. CDR3 DNA sequence: TGTGCCAGTAGTATAGAGGACTGGTACTCTGGAAACACCATATATTTT.